The 3 T cell receptor beta chains below come from one sample, sequenced in a study of cytomegalovirus exposure and HLA in healthy donors. 13 Jbeta primers and 60 Vbeta primers were used for the PCR. Libraries were prepared by immunoSEQ multiplex PCR; TCRdb keeps only in-frame clonotypes and omits some of them. The sample contains approximately 150,000 clones, approximately 80% of which appear only once. Material: PBMCs. The receptors derive from a male donor in good health and CMV-seronegative.

The genes are TRBV11-2 and TRBJ2-6; no clear D. Trimming shortened V by 6 bases and J by 2 bases, and 5 bases separated the two germline ends. The CDR3 contains 13 residues. Germline V CDR1 and CDR2: SGHAT, FQNNGV. The CDR3 bases are TGTGCCAGCAGACTGCCTGGGGCCAACGTCCTGACTTTC. This sequence encodes CASRLPGANVLTF.

As DNA, the CDR3 is TGCGCCAGCAGCCAAGAATCGGGACAATATAATTCACCCCTCCACTTT. It translates to CASSQESGQYNSPLHF. The genes are TRBV4-3 and TRBJ1-6, with TRBD1 as a possible D gene (6 bases). Germline values: CDR1 LGHNA, CDR2 YSLEER. The germline V and J ends were trimmed by 0 bases and 4 bases, with 10 bases remaining between them. CDR3 length: 16 residues.

This clone showed up just a few times. The chain employs TRBV27 and TRBJ2-7, with TRBD1 identical over 7 bases. This CDR3 is built from 16 residues. V was clipped by 5 bases and J by 6 bases; unmatched bases: 16. Germline CDR1 reads MNHEY; CDR2 reads SMNVEV (reference sequence). CDR3 loop: CASSPLLGTGVPEQYF. As DNA, the CDR3 is TGTGCCAGCAGTCCATTATTAGGAACAGGGGTCCCCGAGCAGTACTTC.